This T cell receptor beta chain was found in a study of T cell repertoires in cytomegalovirus infection. Study-level background: HLA-B-restricted CMV epitopes that are well studied were used alongside recently identified HLA-C-restricted ones. Indications of both CMV infection and matching HLA type were provided by public TCR beta signatures. Study-wide results and limits: Totalled public TCR beta family frequency picked out people who carried CMV plus the relevant HLA. HLA-C-restricted TCR beta clonotypes specific for CMV led the ex vivo response.

The CDR3 sequence is 13 residues long. Trimming took 7 bases from V and 8 from J; bases not matched to a gene: 4. The V gene's germline CDR1 is SEHNR and CDR2 FQNEAQ (reference sequence). Turning to this clonotype: Its antigen is not known.

TCRdb called the reads again in MiXCR, with one record for every CDR3 protein. The sample includes 550,000 to 850,000 distinct CDR3 sequences, 33% of them seen just once. The J gene is TRBJ1-6, the V gene TRBV7-9; 8 nucleotides align to TRBD1. This clonotype originated in a human donor in good health (CMV status not recorded). Some clones in this sample may be carry-over from other donors' samples. The sequencing here drew on cultured PBMCs, taken from culture after CMV antigen stimulation. This CDR3 is CASNGQGDSPLHF. The CDR3 DNA is TGTGCCAGCAATGGACAGGGTGATTCACCCCTCCACTTT. Full variable domain (outside the CDR3, taken from reference TRBV7-9 and TRBJ1-6): DTGVSQNPRHKITKRGQNVTFRCDPISEHNRLYWYRQTLGQGPEFLTYFQNEAQLEKSRLLSDRFSAERPKGSFSTLEIQRTEQGDSAMYLCASNGQGDSPLHFGNGTRLTVT.